A single sample is the source of the 16 T cell receptor beta chains below, sequenced in a study of beta chain bispecific antibodies for T cell cancers. From the 5' RACE reads, TCRdb called clonotypes with MiXCR, one entry per CDR3 protein. The sample contains around 8,600 distinct CDR3 sequences, roughly 2.2% of which appear only once. Notes on the study in general: Most targeted TRBV signal came from the leukemia cell line cells, not normal T cells.

These receptors' targets are unknown. T cells were expanded from blood mononuclear cells for 2 to 4 days with anti-CD3 OKT3 or CD3/CD28 beads. The specimen was T cells from a healthy donor cultured with Jurkat leukemia cells, collected from a culture containing an anti-CD19 bispecific antibody. Receptor source: a human donor in good health. Some clones in this sample may be carry-over from other donors' samples.

This clonotype was seen many times. The V and J genes are TRBV9 and TRBJ1-2; D might be TRBD1 (5 bases). There are 16 residues in the CDR3. Trimming took off 3 bases at V and 6 bases at J, with 21 bases between the two ends. Germline lookup yields CDR1 SGDLS and CDR2 YYNGEE. Here the CDR3 DNA reads TGTGCCAGCAGCGCTGGGGGGGGGAGAGAAAACGATGGCTACACCTTC. Translated, it gives CASSAGGGRENDGYTF.

This clonotype appeared many times. CDR3 loop: CSARVEGYEQYF. The DNA of the CDR3 is TGCAGTGCTAGAGTAGAAGGTTACGAGCAGTACTTC. The genes are TRBV20-1 and TRBJ2-7, with D hard to call. CDR3 size: 12 residues. The V and J ends lost 1 base and 4 bases respectively, with 8 bases between them. Germline CDR1 DFQATT, CDR2 SNEGSKA (reference sequence).

This clonotype was seen repeatedly, ten times or more. J is TRBJ2-5 and V is TRBV7-9, with 7 bases identical to TRBD1. V lost 4 bases, J lost 3 bases, and 8 bases stayed unmatched. The length of the CDR3 is 15 residues. From germline, CDR1 is SEHNR and CDR2 FQNEAQ (reference sequence). CDR3 in amino acids: CASSSARDREETQYF. CDR3 coding DNA: TGTGCCAGCAGCTCTGCCCGGGACAGAGAAGAGACCCAGTACTTC.

This clonotype came up many times. The chain carries TRBV7-6 and TRBJ2-3, with 9 bases matching TRBD2. Trimming took 4 bases from V and 3 from J; bases not matched to a gene: 20. The CDR3 totals 20 residues. Germline V lookup: CDR1 SGHVS, CDR2 FNYEAQ. The CDR3 protein is CASSSESYEAGGTWTDTQYF. In DNA, the CDR3 is TGTGCCAGCAGCTCAGAGTCTTACGAAGCGGGGGGCACTTGGACAGATACGCAGTATTTT. Together with reference TRBV7-6 and TRBJ2-3, the CDR3 gives the full variable domain: GAGVSQSPRYKVTKRGQDVALRCDPISGHVSLYWYRQALGQGPEFLTYFNYEAQQDKSGLPNDRFSAERPEGSISTLTIQRTEQRDSAMYRCASSSESYEAGGTWTDTQYFGPGTRLTVL.

By share, this clonotype counts as medium-sized. The chain couples TRBV5-1 to TRBJ1-1, with 7 positions matching TRBD1. Trimming at V came to 2 bases and at J to 4 bases, leaving 2 bases not matched to a gene. This CDR3 comprises 13 residues. CDR1 is SGHRS, CDR2 YFSETQ, per germline. This CDR3 is CASSFTGATEAFF. The CDR3 bases are TGCGCCAGCAGCTTTACAGGGGCCACTGAAGCTTTCTTT.

The sample holds many counts of this clonotype. J is TRBJ1-1 and V is TRBV4-1; D ambiguous. Germline lookup yields CDR1 MGHRA and CDR2 YSYEKL. V was pared by 6 bases and J by 9 bases, with 17 bases between. The CDR3 runs 13 residues. The CDR3 region is CASRDTLRAQAFF. The CDR3, as DNA: TGCGCCAGCAGAGACACTCTACGGGCTCAAGCTTTCTTT.

This clonotype was detected many times. The rearrangement joins TRBV4-2 to TRBJ2-2; perhaps D is TRBD1 or TRBD2 (5 bases each). The CDR3 totals 15 residues. The V and J ends lost 4 bases and 1 base respectively, with 10 bases between them. Germline CDR1 and CDR2: LGHNA and YNFKEQ. The CDR3, as DNA: TGTGCCAGCAGCCCTGGGGACCAGAACACCGGGGAGCTGTTTTTT. Translating gives CASSPGDQNTGELFF.

At least ten counts were recorded for this clonotype. The V call is TRBV20-1, the J call TRBJ2-1; D not resolved. V shed 6 bases and J shed 3 bases, with 3 bases lying between them. The CDR3 has 10 amino acids. The germline gives CDR1 DFQATT, CDR2 SNEGSKA (reference sequence). Written as DNA, the CDR3 is TGCAGTGCCGACTACAATGAGCAGTTCTTC. Translating gives CSADYNEQFF.

This clonotype was picked up many times. The chain employs TRBV6-6 and TRBJ1-1; D call uncertain. The CDR3 covers 11 residues. Trimming cost V 2 bases and J 8 bases, with 6 bases left between them. Germline loops: CDR1 MNHNY, CDR2 SVGAGI (reference sequence). The CDR3 DNA reads as TGTGCCAGCAGTTACAGGTCAGAAGCTTTCTTT. Translation gives CASSYRSEAFF.

Of note for this clonotype: The germline gene is not matched at one end of the junction; a read error may be the cause. The chain couples TRBV23-1 to TRBJ1-1; a possible D gene is TRBD1 (5 bases). TRBV23-1 is placed among ORFs of uncertain function. This CDR3 comprises 17 residues. The CDR3 bases are TGCGCCAGCAGTCAATCGAAGGGCGGACATTTGAACATTGAAGCTTTCTTT. Translating gives CASSQSKGGHLNIEAFF.

This clonotype was seen more than once but under ten times. V is TRBV20-1 and J is TRBJ2-1; 8 bases map to TRBD2. V lost 3 bases, J lost 7 bases, and 8 bases stayed unmatched. This CDR3 is 14 amino acids long. CDR1 is DFQATT, CDR2 SNEGSKA, per germline (reference sequence). DNA for the CDR3: TGCAGTGCTAGGGGCGAGCGGGGGAAAAATGAGCAGTTCTTC. Translating gives CSARGERGKNEQFF.

This clonotype was observed at least ten times. V and J are TRBV20-1 and TRBJ2-7, with TRBD2 matching 9 bases. After removal of 3 bases from V and 2 bases from J, the junction contained 11 bases not matched to a gene. CDR3 length: 16 residues. Germline-derived CDR1 and CDR2 are DFQATT and SNEGSKA (reference sequence). The CDR3, as DNA: TGCAGTGCTAGCGGGCGGGGGGGCGTTGTCACCTACGAGCAGTACTTC. Translated: CSASGRGGVVTYEQYF.

This clonotype has a count of ten or more. The gene calls are TRBV2 and TRBJ1-1; D uncertain. This CDR3 is built from 13 residues. The germline CDR1 and CDR2 sequences are SNHLY and FYNNEI. The germline V and J ends were trimmed by 10 bases and 5 bases, with 17 bases remaining between them. CDR3 in amino acids: CATRVAQTTEAFF. As DNA, the CDR3 is TGTGCCACAAGGGTGGCGCAGACGACTGAAGCTTTCTTT.

This clonotype was observed at least ten times. V gene TRBV5-8 combines with J gene TRBJ1-1; D is undetermined. This CDR3 has 14 residues. The ends were cut back, 0 bases at V and 4 bases at J, with 10 bases in the middle. Germline V gives CDR1 SGHTS, CDR2 YDEGEE. The CDR3 DNA reads TGTGCCAGCAGCTTGGGCCGGTTGCGCACTGAAGCTTTCTTT. Amino acid sequence: CASSLGRLRTEAFF.

This clonotype has ten or more counts. The chain combines TRBV15 with TRBJ2-3, with D unresolved. Germline V lookup: CDR1 LNHNV, CDR2 YYDKDF (reference sequence). This CDR3 has 15 amino acids. V shed 1 base and J shed 3 bases, with 11 bases lying between them. CDR3 DNA: TGTGCCACCAGCAGAGCGGGTATCGGAACAGATACGCAGTATTTT. Translation gives CATSRAGIGTDTQYF.

Ten or more counts support this clonotype. The chain combines TRBV6-6 with TRBJ1-1; tentatively, D is TRBD1 (5 bases). This CDR3 is 14 amino acids long. V lost 2 bases to trimming and J lost 0 bases, with 7 bases between them. Germline CDR1 MNHNY, CDR2 SVGAGI (reference sequence). The CDR3 region is CASSYDSLNTEAFF. The CDR3 DNA is TGTGCCAGCAGTTACGACAGTCTGAACACTGAAGCTTTCTTT.